This T cell receptor (beta chain) appears in the sequencing data of a study of shared clonotypes between healthy human individuals. Study context: Three plates were used per donor for CD4 naive, three for CD4 memory, two for CD8 naive and one for CD8 memory.

The run depth of the assay was deep. Only in-frame clones appear in the TCRdb table, and some are missing; sequencing was by immunoSEQ multiplex PCR. Here the sample spans 950,000 to 1,100,000 clones, under 80% being singletons. CDR1 is SGHNT, CDR2 YENEEA, per germline. Between the trimmed V and J ends, which lost 8 bases and 4 bases, there was a span of 11 bases. The CDR3 has 12 amino acids. The donors were adults (healthy and HIV-negative) with no recent acute infections or vaccinations. There were only Caucasian adults among the donors, and all lived in Nashville, Tennessee. The sequence derives from a young man in good health. The rearrangement uses TRBV11-3 and TRBJ2-5; D call uncertain. Sequenced input: memory CD4+ T cells sorted from blood. The subset: CD45RA-negative fraction. CDR3 in DNA: TGTGCCAGCTCTGGTTGGGGAGAGACCCAGTACTTC. Amino acid sequence: CASSGWGETQYF. The variable domain in full, with the rest retrieved from reference TRBV11-3 and TRBJ2-5, is EAGVVQSPRYKIIEKKQPVAFWCNPISGHNTLYWYLQNLGQGPELLIRYENEEAVDDSQLPKDRFSAERLKGVDSTLKIQPAELGDSAVYLCASSGWGETQYFGPGTRLLVL.